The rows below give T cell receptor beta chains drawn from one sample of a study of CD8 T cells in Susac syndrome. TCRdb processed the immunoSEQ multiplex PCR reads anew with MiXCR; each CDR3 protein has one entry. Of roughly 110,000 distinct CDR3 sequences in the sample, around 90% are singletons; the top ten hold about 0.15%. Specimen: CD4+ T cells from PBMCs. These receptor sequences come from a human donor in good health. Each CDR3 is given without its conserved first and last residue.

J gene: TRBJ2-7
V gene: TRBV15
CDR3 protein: ATSRDRGAYEQY

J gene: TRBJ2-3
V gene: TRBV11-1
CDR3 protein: ASSGGLAGERRGHTDTQY

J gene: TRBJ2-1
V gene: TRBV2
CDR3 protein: ASILFGGTSINEQF

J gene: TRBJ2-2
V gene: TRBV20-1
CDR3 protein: SAGLLRTGELF

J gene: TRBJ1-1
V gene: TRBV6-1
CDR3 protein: ASRRDDEAGTEAF

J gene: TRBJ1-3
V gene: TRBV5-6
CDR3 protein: ASSYPDRISGNTIY

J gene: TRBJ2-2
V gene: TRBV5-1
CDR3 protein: ASSPLLPGELF

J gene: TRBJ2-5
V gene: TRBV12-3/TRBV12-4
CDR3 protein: ASSFLSGGETQY

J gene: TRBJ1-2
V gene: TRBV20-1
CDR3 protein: SARSGPNYGYT

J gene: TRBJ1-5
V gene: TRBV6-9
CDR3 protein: ASSQKGQGAGQPQH